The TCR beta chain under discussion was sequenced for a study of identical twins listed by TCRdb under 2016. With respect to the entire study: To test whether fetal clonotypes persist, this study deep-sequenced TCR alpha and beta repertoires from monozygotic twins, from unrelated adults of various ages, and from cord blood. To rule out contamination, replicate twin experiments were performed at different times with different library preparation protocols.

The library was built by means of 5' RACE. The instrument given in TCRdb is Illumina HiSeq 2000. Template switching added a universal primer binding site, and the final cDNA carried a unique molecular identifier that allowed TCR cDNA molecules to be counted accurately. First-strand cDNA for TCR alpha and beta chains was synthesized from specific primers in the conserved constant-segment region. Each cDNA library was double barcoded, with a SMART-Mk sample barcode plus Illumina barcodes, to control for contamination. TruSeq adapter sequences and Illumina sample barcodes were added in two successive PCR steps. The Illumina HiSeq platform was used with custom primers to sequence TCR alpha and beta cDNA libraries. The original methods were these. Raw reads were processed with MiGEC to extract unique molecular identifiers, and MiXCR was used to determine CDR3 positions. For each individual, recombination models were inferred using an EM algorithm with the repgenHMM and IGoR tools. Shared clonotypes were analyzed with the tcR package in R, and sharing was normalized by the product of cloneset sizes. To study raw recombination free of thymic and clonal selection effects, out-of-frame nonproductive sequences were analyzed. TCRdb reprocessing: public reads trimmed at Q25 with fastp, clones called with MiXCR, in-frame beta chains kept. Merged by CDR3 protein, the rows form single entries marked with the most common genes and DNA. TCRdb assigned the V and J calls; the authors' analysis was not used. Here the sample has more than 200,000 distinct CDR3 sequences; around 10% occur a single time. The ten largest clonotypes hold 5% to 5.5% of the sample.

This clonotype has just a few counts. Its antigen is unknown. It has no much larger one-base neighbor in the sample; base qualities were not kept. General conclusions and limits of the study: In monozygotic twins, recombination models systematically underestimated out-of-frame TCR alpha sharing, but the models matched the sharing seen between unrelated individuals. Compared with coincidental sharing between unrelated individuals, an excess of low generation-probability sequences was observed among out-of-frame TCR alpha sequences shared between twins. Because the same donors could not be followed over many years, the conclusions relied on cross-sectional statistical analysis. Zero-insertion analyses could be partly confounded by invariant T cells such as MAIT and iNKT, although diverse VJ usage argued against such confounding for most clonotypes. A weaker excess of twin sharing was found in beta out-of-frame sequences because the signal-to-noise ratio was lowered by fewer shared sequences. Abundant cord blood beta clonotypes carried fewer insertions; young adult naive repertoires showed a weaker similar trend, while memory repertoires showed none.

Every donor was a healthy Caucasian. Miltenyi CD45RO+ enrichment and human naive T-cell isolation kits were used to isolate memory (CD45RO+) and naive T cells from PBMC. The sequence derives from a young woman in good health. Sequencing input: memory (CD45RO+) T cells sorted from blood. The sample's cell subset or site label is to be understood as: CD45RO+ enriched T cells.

The DNA sequence is TGTGCCAGCAACAAAGGGGGAACAGATACGCAGTATTTT. This sequence encodes CASNKGGTDTQYF. The chain is assembled from TRBV9 and TRBJ2-3; TRBD1 is a possible D gene, resting on 6 matching bases. Inclusive of the bounding cysteine and phenylalanine, the CDR3 is 13 residues long. The sequence is cut down to CDR3 DNA, 39 bases in frame from base 1. Taken from the germline V gene, the CDR1 and CDR2 loops are SGDLS and YYNGEE. Trimming removed 6 bases from V and 3 bases from J, leaving 11 bases between the germline ends. Here the CDR3 is joined to the reference TRBV9 and TRBJ2-3 genes, and the full variable domain is: DSGVTQTPKHLITATGQRVTLRCSPRSGDLSVYWYQQSLDQGLQFLIQYYNGEERAKGNILERFSAQQFPDLHSELNLSSLELGDSALYFCASNKGGTDTQYFGPGTRLTVL.